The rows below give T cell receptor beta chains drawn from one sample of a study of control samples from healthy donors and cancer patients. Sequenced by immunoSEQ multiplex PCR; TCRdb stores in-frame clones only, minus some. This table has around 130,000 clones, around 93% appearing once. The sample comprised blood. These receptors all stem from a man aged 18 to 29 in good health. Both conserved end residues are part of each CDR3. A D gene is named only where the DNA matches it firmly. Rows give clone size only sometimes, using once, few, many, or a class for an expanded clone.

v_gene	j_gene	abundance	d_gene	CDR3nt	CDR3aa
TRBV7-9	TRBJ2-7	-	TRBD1	TGTGCCAGCAGCTTAGTACCGTTTGTTGGTGGGACAGGGGAGCAGTACTTC	CASSLVPFVGGTGEQYF
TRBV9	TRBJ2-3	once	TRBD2	TGTGCCAGCAGCCCCAGCGGACGGGGGGGTGAAGATACGCAGTATTTT	CASSPSGRGGEDTQYF
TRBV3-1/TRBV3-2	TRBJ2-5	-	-	TGTGCCAGCAGTGGTGACTTACGAGAGACCCAGTACTTC	CASSGDLRETQYF
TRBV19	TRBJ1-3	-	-	TGTGCCAGTACCTCCAGGGTCGGGTCCGCTGGAAACACCATATATTTT	CASTSRVGSAGNTIYF
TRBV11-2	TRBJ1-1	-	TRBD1	TGTGCCAGCAGCCCCCAGGGACAGCTCAACACTGAAGCTTTCTTT	CASSPQGQLNTEAFF
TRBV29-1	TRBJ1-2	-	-	TGCAGTTCTACAGGGAACTATGGCTACACCTTC	CSSTGNYGYTF
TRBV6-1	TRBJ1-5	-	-	TGTGCCAGCAGTGACGACCTCAAAGGGGTTCAGCCCCAGCATTTT	CASSDDLKGVQPQHF
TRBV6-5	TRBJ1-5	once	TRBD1	TGTGCCAGCTGGACAGGGACGCCTTTGGATCAGCCCCAGCATTTT	CASWTGTPLDQPQHF
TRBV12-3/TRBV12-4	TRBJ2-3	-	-	TGTGCCAGCAGTTTCCTGCAGGAAGATACGCAGTATTTT	CASSFLQEDTQYF
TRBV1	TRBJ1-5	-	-	TGCACCAGCATGGCGACAGCCTATCAGCCCCAGCATTTT	CTSMATAYQPQHF
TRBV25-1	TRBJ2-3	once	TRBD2	TGTGCCAGCAGTGGACCGACTAGCGGGGCGACAGATACGCAGTATTTT	CASSGPTSGATDTQYF
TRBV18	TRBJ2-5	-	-	TGTGCCAGCTCACCAAGGCGGCAAGAGACCCAGTACTTC	CASSPRRQETQYF
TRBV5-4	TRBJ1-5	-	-	TGTGCCAGCAGCTTTTCACCGGGTCCGAATCAGCCCCAGCATTTT	CASSFSPGPNQPQHF
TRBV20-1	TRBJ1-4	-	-	TGCAGTGCTAGAAATGAAAAACTGTTTTTT	CSARNEKLFF
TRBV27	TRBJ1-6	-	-	TGTGCCAGCAGTTTATCGCTCCCAGGACAGCTCTTCCCTTTTAATTCACCCCTCCACTTT	CASSLSLPGQLFPFNSPLHF
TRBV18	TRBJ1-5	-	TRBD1	TGTGCCAGCTCCCGGACAGGGGGCGTCGGTCAGCCCCAGCATTTT	CASSRTGGVGQPQHF
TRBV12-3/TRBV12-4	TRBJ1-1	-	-	TGTGCCAGCAGAGAGGTGCGATCTGAAGCTTTCTTT	CASREVRSEAFF
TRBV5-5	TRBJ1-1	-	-	TGTGCCAGCAGCCTAACATTCACTGAAGCTTTCTTT	CASSLTFTEAFF
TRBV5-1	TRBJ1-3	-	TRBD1	TGCGCCAGCAGCCCACAGCCCAGGGGGCCGGCGGGAAACACCATATATTTT	CASSPQPRGPAGNTIYF
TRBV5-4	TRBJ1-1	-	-	TGTGCCAGCAGCTTGAAAGGGGCGGGGGACACTGAAGCTTTCTTT	CASSLKGAGDTEAFF
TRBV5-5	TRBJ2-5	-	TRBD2	TGTGCCAGCAGCTTGAGGGTGGGGGGGCAAGAGACCCAGTACTTC	CASSLRVGGQETQYF
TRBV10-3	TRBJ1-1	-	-	TGTGCCATCAGATACGAGAACACTGAAGCTTTCTTT	CAIRYENTEAFF
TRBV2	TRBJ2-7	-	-	TGTGCCAGCAGCCAAGGGCCCTTCGAGCAGTACTTC	CASSQGPFEQYF
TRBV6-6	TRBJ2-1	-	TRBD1	TGTGCCAGCAGTCTAAGTCTTGGACAGGGATCCTACAATGAGCAGTTCTTC	CASSLSLGQGSYNEQFF
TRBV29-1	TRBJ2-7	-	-	TGCAGCACCCAGACAGCATCCTACGAGCAGTACTTC	CSTQTASYEQYF
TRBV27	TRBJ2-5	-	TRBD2	TGTGCCAGCAGTCCTATGACCCTTGGACTAGCGGGGGGCCGCCAGTACTTC	CASSPMTLGLAGGRQYF
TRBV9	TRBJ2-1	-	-	TGTGCCAGCAGCGTAGGGGGCGAGAGGAACAATGAGCAGTTCTTC	CASSVGGERNNEQFF
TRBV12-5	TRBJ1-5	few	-	TGTGCTAGTGGTTTGCCAGGGAGGGGTCAGCCCCAGCATTTT	CASGLPGRGQPQHF
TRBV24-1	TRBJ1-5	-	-	TGTGCCACCAGTGACCATACAGGTCCCCCCAATAGCAATCAGCCCCAGCATTTT	CATSDHTGPPNSNQPQHF
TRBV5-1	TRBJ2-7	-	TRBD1	TGCGCCAGCAGATTGGACAGGGGACCCTCCTACGAGCAGTACTTC	CASRLDRGPSYEQYF
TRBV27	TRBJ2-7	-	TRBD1	TGTGCCAGCAGTTTAGCGGGACAGGGTACCTACGAGCAGTACTTC	CASSLAGQGTYEQYF
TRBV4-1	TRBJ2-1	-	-	TGCGCCAGCAGTCCAAGAATCGACAGCCTGGTCCATGAGCAGTTCTTC	CASSPRIDSLVHEQFF
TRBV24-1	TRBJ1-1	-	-	TGTGCCACCAGCGTAGAAGAGAACACTGAAGCTTTCTTT	CATSVEENTEAFF
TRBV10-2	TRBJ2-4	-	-	TGCGCCAGCAGTGTCTCTGCCACGCCAGCCAAAAACATTCAGTACTTC	CASSVSATPAKNIQYF
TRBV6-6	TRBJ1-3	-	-	TGTGCCAGCACCAACGGGGGGATCGGCTCTGGAAACACCATATATTTT	CASTNGGIGSGNTIYF
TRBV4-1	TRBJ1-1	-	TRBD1	TGCGCCAGCAGCCCCGCCGGGACAGTGTGGACTGAAGCTTTCTTT	CASSPAGTVWTEAFF
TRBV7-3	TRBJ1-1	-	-	TGTGCCAGCAGCTCCTCACGGATCGGGGGGCTGAACACTGAAGCTTTCTTT	CASSSSRIGGLNTEAFF
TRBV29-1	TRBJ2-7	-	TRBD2	TGCAGCGTTGAACCTAGCGGGGGGGCGGTGCAGTACTTC	CSVEPSGGAVQYF
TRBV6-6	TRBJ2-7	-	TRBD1	TGTGCCAGCACCATAACCGGGACAGCTTACGAGCAGTACTTC	CASTITGTAYEQYF
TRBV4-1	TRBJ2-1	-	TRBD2	TGCGCCAGCAGCCACGATGGGGGAGGGACCAATGAGCAGTTCTTC	CASSHDGGGTNEQFF
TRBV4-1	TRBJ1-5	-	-	TGCGCCAGCAGCCCAACCGGGGGCCGGATTAGCAATCAGCCCCAGCATTTT	CASSPTGGRISNQPQHF
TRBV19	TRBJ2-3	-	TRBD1	TGTGCCAGTAGTGGGTGGACAGGGGCCATTCCAGGTACGCAGTATTTT	CASSGWTGAIPGTQYF
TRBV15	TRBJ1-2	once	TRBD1	TGTGCCACCAGCAGAGATAATACAGGGGTGGATGGCTACACCTTC	CATSRDNTGVDGYTF
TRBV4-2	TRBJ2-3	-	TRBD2	TGTGCCAGCAGCCAACTTAGCGGGGGGTCGACAGATACGCAGTATTTT	CASSQLSGGSTDTQYF
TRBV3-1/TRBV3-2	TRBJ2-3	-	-	TGTGCCAGCAGCCCGCTCGGGGGCAGGGGCACAGATACGCAGTATTTT	CASSPLGGRGTDTQYF
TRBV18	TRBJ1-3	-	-	TGTGCCAGCTCACCTCGGCAGGGAGCGGACACCATATATTTT	CASSPRQGADTIYF
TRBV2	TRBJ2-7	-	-	TGTGCCAGCAGTTTACGGACGGAGTCCTACGAGCAGTACTTC	CASSLRTESYEQYF
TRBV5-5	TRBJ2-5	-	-	TGTGCCAGCAGCTGGGGCAGGGAAGAGACCCAGTACTTC	CASSWGREETQYF
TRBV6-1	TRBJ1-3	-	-	TGTGCCAGCAGTGCAGCAAACACCATATATTTT	CASSAANTIYF
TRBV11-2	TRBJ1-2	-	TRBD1	TGTGCCAGCAGCCGCACAGGGGAGGGCTACACCTTC	CASSRTGEGYTF
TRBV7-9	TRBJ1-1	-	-	TGTGCCAGCAGCTGGGGGAGCACTGAAGCTTTCTTT	CASSWGSTEAFF
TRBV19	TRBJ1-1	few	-	TGTGCCAGTAGTATTAACAGGCTGAACACTGAAGCTTTCTTT	CASSINRLNTEAFF
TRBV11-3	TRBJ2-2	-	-	TGTGCCAGCAGCTTAGAGGGGTCCAGGGGGGTCACCGGGGAGCTGTTTTTT	CASSLEGSRGVTGELFF
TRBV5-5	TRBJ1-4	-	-	TGTGCCAGCAGCTTCGGTGGCGGTGAAAAACTGTTTTTT	CASSFGGGEKLFF
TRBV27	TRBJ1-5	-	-	TGTGCCAGCAGCCTCACCGGGACATTAGATCAGCCCCAGCATTTT	CASSLTGTLDQPQHF
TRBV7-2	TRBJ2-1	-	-	TGTGCCAGCAGATCCGGGGTGGGAATAAGCTCCTACAATGAGCAGTTCTTC	CASRSGVGISSYNEQFF